This passage covers 19 T cell receptor beta chains from one sample sequenced in a study of beta chain features in type 1 diabetes. Study conclusions and caveats: All four CD4+ subsets from Type 1 diabetes patients carried moderately but significantly shorter TCRB CDR3s.

No antigens are known for them. Reverse transcribing all isolated RNA meant expressed TCRB transcripts were sequenced. Sequenced by immunoSEQ multiplex PCR; TCRdb stores in-frame clones only, minus some. The table records over 100,000 clones, about 16% of them present only once. The specimen was central memory CD4+ T cells from blood. These receptor sequences come from a man between 25 and 39 years old with type 1 diabetes.

The rearrangement links TRBV7-8 to TRBJ2-5; D may be TRBD1 or TRBD2 (6 bases each). The CDR3 runs 13 residues. Germline assignment: CDR1 SGHVS and CDR2 FQNEAQ. V was trimmed by 7 bases and J by 5 bases, leaving 14 bases between them. The CDR3 loop reads CASIFGGGETQYF. CDR3 nucleotide sequence: TGTGCCAGCATCTTCGGGGGCGGGGAGACCCAGTACTTC.

This clone was observed a few times. V is TRBV10-3 and J is TRBJ2-7; a weak D match, TRBD2 (5 bases). V dropped 3 bases and J dropped 5 bases, with 11 bases sitting between them. The CDR3 extends over 13 amino acids. Germline V CDR1 and CDR2: ENHRY, SYGVKD. The CDR3 nucleotides read TGTGCCATCAGTGACGGGGAGCGGAACGAGCAGTACTTC. It is translated as CAISDGERNEQYF.

The chain links TRBV7-2 to TRBJ1-6; the D gene is possibly TRBD1 (6 bases). V was cut by 1 base and J by 10 bases, with 14 bases left in between. The CDR3 sequence is 15 residues long. Per the germline V gene, CDR1 is SGHTA and CDR2 is FQGNSA. The CDR3 region has the DNA TGTGCCAGCAGCTTAGTTCAGGGGCCGAGGTCACCCCTCCACTTT. It translates to CASSLVQGPRSPLHF.

This clone was counted between two and nine times. V is TRBV9 and J is TRBJ2-7; 8 bases match TRBD2. The length of the CDR3 is 15 residues. Germline CDR1 and CDR2: SGDLS and YYNGEE. V shed 4 bases and J 6 bases; nucleotides not matched to a gene: 12. The chain's CDR3 is CASSRSGTRMGEQYF. For the CDR3, the DNA is TGTGCCAGCAGCCGGAGCGGGACTAGGATGGGCGAGCAGTACTTC.

The chain joins TRBV5-1 to TRBJ2-6; unclear D gene. This CDR3 is 14 amino acids long. The germline V gene encodes CDR1 SGHRS and CDR2 YFSETQ. Trimming took off 1 base at V and 4 bases at J, with 6 bases between the two ends. The CDR3 nucleotides are TGCGCCAGCAGCTTGTCGACAGGGGCCAACGTCCTGACTTTC. Its protein product is CASSLSTGANVLTF.

This clone was recorded many times. The chain links TRBV7-2 to TRBJ2-7; 9 bases fit TRBD2. CDR1 is SGHTA and CDR2 is FQGNSA in the germline V gene. The CDR3 extends over 15 amino acids. Losses at the gene ends were 1 base for V and 3 bases for J; bases not matched to a gene: 4. The CDR3 loop reads CASSLGTSVDYEQYF. CDR3 coding DNA: TGTGCCAGCAGCTTAGGGACTAGCGTCGACTACGAGCAGTACTTC. Supplemented by reference TRBV7-2 and TRBJ2-7, the full variable domain reads GAGVSQSPSNKVTEKGKDVELRCDPISGHTALYWYRQSLGQGLEFLIYFQGNSAPDKSGLPSDRFSAERTGGSVSTLTIQRTQQEDSAVYLCASSLGTSVDYEQYFGPGTRLTVT.

The chain couples TRBV29-1 to TRBJ1-2; the D is unclear. The CDR3 contains 13 residues. The V gene's germline CDR1 is SQVTM and CDR2 ANQGSEA. Trimming pared 2 bases from V and 2 bases from J, leaving 9 bases between. CDR3 protein: CSVEIRTNYGYTF. CDR3 coding DNA: TGCAGCGTTGAAATCCGGACGAACTATGGCTACACCTTC. Variable domain in full (rest from reference TRBV29-1 and TRBJ1-2): SAVISQKPSRDICQRGTSLTIQCQVDSQVTMMFWYRQQPGQSLTLIATANQGSEATYESGFVIDKFPISRPNLTFSTLTVSNMSPEDSSIYLCSVEIRTNYGYTFGSGTRLTVV.

This clone was seen only a few times. The chain couples TRBV29-1 to TRBJ2-3, with TRBD2 identical over 7 bases. Trimming took 4 bases from V and 5 from J; bases not matched to a gene: 18. There are 17 residues in the CDR3. Germline V gene lookup returns CDR1 SQVTM and CDR2 ANQGSEA. CDR3 nucleotides: TGCAGCGTTGCTGGACTTCCCGGGACTAATAGGGAAGATACGCAGTATTTT. This gives the protein CSVAGLPGTNREDTQYF.

The chain employs TRBV4-2 and TRBJ1-6, with D perhaps TRBD1 (5 bases). CDR3 length equals 15 residues. V lost 5 bases, J lost 5 bases, and 13 bases lay in between. The germline V gene has CDR1 LGHNA and CDR2 YNFKEQ. The CDR3 here is CASSYQGGDNSPLHF. The CDR3 bases are TGTGCCAGCAGCTATCAGGGAGGAGATAATTCACCCCTCCACTTT.

This clone appeared a few times. The rearrangement joins TRBV13 to TRBJ2-3; the match to TRBD2 covers 9 bases. The CDR3 length is 15 residues. With V trimmed by 2 bases and J by 1 base, 1 base remained unmatched. Germline V gene sequence: CDR1 PRHDT, CDR2 FYEKMQ (reference sequence). CDR3 residues: CASSLRTSGTDTQYF. For the CDR3, the DNA is TGTGCCAGCAGCTTAAGGACTAGCGGCACAGATACGCAGTATTTT.

CDR3 sequence (DNA): TGTGCCAGCAAAGGACAATACTCCGGGGAGCTGTTTTTT. This codes for CASKGQYSGELFF. The chain recombines TRBV4-2 with TRBJ2-2; weak D call: TRBD1 (5 bases). Germline-derived CDR1 and CDR2 are LGHNA and YNFKEQ. The CDR3 extends over 13 amino acids. Trimming pared 7 bases from V and 6 bases from J, leaving 12 bases between.

This clone was counted many times. Other DNA sequences in this specimen translate into the identical CDR3. The rearrangement joins TRBV4-3 to TRBJ1-2; D is undetermined. V lost 0 bases to trimming and J lost 2 bases, with 4 bases between them. The CDR3 consists of 13 residues. Germline CDR1 LGHNA, CDR2 YSLEER. The CDR3 protein is CASSQDNNYGYTF. Here the CDR3 DNA reads TGCGCCAGCAGCCAAGACAACAACTATGGCTACACCTTC.

This clone has a handful of counts. V and J are TRBV29-1 and TRBJ2-4; TRBD1 matches 10 bases. There are 17 residues in the CDR3. Germline values: CDR1 SQVTM, CDR2 ANQGSEA. V lost 6 bases to trimming and J lost 0 bases; unmatched junction nucleotides: 11. The CDR3 loop is CSVIGQGEAIAKNIQYF. CDR3 in DNA: TGCAGCGTGATAGGACAGGGGGAGGCCATAGCCAAAAACATTCAGTACTTC.

The gene calls are TRBV7-2 and TRBJ2-5; TRBD1 or TRBD2 may be the D gene (5 bases each). The CDR3 has 12 residues. V was pared by 8 bases and J by 4 bases, with 11 bases between. Germline lookup yields CDR1 SGHTA and CDR2 FQGNSA. DNA of the CDR3: TGTGCCAGCGGGGCTAGCCGAGAGACCCAGTACTTC. It encodes CASGASRETQYF.

In this sample, this clone turned up a few times. The CDR3 here is CASTPPGLDSNEQFF. CDR3 bases: TGTGCCAGCACCCCACCGGGACTAGATAGCAATGAGCAGTTCTTC. The chain has TRBV7-2 and TRBJ2-1, with 8 nucleotides matching TRBD2. Germline CDR1 SGHTA, CDR2 FQGNSA. J was trimmed by 6 bases and V by 7 bases; bases with no gene match: 11. This CDR3 is 15 amino acids long.

About this clone: In the same sample, other DNA sequences code for this CDR3. The chain links TRBV4-2 to TRBJ1-4, with D possibly being TRBD1 (5 bases). Trimming pared 1 base from V and 4 bases from J, leaving 7 bases between. Germline loops: CDR1 LGHNA, CDR2 YNFKEQ. This CDR3 is built from 14 residues. In nucleotides, the CDR3 is TGTGCCAGCAGCCAAGGGCAGGGTAATGAAAAACTGTTTTTT. This gives the protein CASSQGQGNEKLFF.

This clone has more than one count but fewer than ten. V is TRBV4-3 and J is TRBJ2-3, with D possibly matching TRBD2 (5 bases). CDR3 length: 14 residues. Trimming stripped 3 bases from V and 5 bases from J, with 12 bases between. The germline V gene encodes CDR1 LGHNA and CDR2 YSLEER. The CDR3 bases are TGCGCCAGCAGCCAGCTTCACGGACTAGATACGCAGTATTTT. This translates into CASSQLHGLDTQYF.

The chain uses TRBV9 and TRBJ2-7; perhaps TRBD1 as D (5 bases). Between the trimmed V and J ends, which lost 2 bases and 2 bases, there was a span of 14 bases. The CDR3 extends over 15 amino acids. CDR1 is SGDLS and CDR2 is YYNGEE in the germline V gene. The CDR3 DNA follows: TGTGCCAGCAGCGTTGGGCAGGGTAGCCCCTACGAGCAGTACTTC. Amino acids: CASSVGQGSPYEQYF. The full variable domain, completed using reference TRBV9 and TRBJ2-7, is DSGVTQTPKHLITATGQRVTLRCSPRSGDLSVYWYQQSLDQGLQFLIQYYNGEERAKGNILERFSAQQFPDLHSELNLSSLELGDSALYFCASSVGQGSPYEQYFGPGTRLTVT.

In its sample, this clone was seen a few times. V usage is TRBV7-2 and J usage is TRBJ1-2; D perhaps matches TRBD1 (6 bases). From germline, CDR1 is SGHTA and CDR2 FQGNSA. The CDR3 spans 14 residues. V shed 6 bases and J shed 5 bases, with 16 bases lying between them. CDR3 loop: CASSSLGGLYGYTF. The CDR3 DNA sequence: TGTGCCAGCAGTAGTCTAGGGGGATTGTATGGCTACACCTTC.